This T cell receptor (beta chain) originates from a study of blood T cell repertoires in COVID-19. Study background: Samples came from the United States, Italy and Spain, spanning acute and convalescent COVID-19. PBMCs, B-cell-depleted T cells, or T cells provided the cDNA or gDNA that made up the material.

Trimming took 5 bases from V and 8 from J, leaving 21 bases between them. Germline assignment: CDR1 SEHNR and CDR2 FQNEAQ (reference sequence). CDR3 length equals 15 residues. As processed by the authors: Estimated nucleated cell counts came from reference gene primer amplification. Sequenced by immunoSEQ multiplex PCR; TCRdb stores in-frame clones only, minus some. The D gene and trimming were derived from the DNA, and the V and J assignments and clone size from that table. Seen here are under 300,000 clones, approximately 79% observed once, and the top ten hold around 4.1%. Sequencing was done on a sample of peripheral blood. This TCR was sampled from a woman aged 40 to 49 with active or convalescent COVID-19. The chain has TRBV7-9 and TRBJ1-1; D remains unclear. CDR3 sequence (DNA): TGTGCCAGCAGCCGTCTTAGCGTGTACAGCCCAGAAGCTTTCTTT. Protein product: CASSRLSVYSPEAFF.